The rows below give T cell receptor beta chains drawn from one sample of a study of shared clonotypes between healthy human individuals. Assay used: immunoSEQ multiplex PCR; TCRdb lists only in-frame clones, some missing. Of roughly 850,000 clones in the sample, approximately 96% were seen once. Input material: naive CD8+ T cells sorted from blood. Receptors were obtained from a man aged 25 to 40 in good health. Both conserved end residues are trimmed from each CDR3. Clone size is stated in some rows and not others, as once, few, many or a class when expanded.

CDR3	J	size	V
RVPGQSYEQY	TRBJ2-7	NA	TRBV29-1
ASSPGHLKQETQY	TRBJ2-5	NA	TRBV27
ASSPGQGIPTGELF	TRBJ2-2	NA	TRBV5-4
ASSLFGTSGRWDNEQF	TRBJ2-1	NA	TRBV28
ASSLVTPYNEQF	TRBJ2-1	NA	TRBV7-9
ASSLGFGGGTDTQY	TRBJ2-3	NA	TRBV7-9
ASSLEAGALPYEQY	TRBJ2-7	NA	TRBV7-9
ASSPEYEQY	TRBJ2-7	NA	TRBV6-6
ASSLSGRGHFGYT	TRBJ1-2	NA	TRBV27
ASSLSSGIYGYT	TRBJ1-2	NA	TRBV27
ASSLFYEQY	TRBJ2-7	NA	TRBV7-9
SVLGTGELF	TRBJ2-2	once	TRBV29-1
ASSLGVSQETQY	TRBJ2-5	NA	TRBV5-4
ASSSKVMGRSSYNEQF	TRBJ2-1	few	TRBV7-2
ASSGGQGYEQY	TRBJ2-7	NA	TRBV9
ASSGDGGYYEQY	TRBJ2-7	NA	TRBV2
AWSSGRTSTDTQY	TRBJ2-3	NA	TRBV30
SARGPEKLF	TRBJ1-4	NA	TRBV20-1
ASSLAGGPFDEQF	TRBJ2-1	NA	TRBV5-1
ASSLAYEQY	TRBJ2-7	NA	TRBV28
ASSQVGWVGNEQF	TRBJ2-1	NA	TRBV14
ASSRTGAPLEQY	TRBJ2-7	NA	TRBV5-1
ASSQQGIAKNIQY	TRBJ2-4	once	TRBV4-1
ASSFPGTEYNEQF	TRBJ2-1	once	TRBV19
ASSPSRPDTQY	TRBJ2-3	NA	TRBV14
SAEGQNQETQY	TRBJ2-5	NA	TRBV29-1
ASRKPGHEAF	TRBJ1-1	NA	TRBV27
AWNLGLEQY	TRBJ2-7	NA	TRBV30
ASSYTSGGQETQY	TRBJ2-5	NA	TRBV6-6
ASSLALMGLASGYEQF	TRBJ2-1	NA	TRBV7-8
ASSISGTGDEQF	TRBJ2-1	NA	TRBV18
ASSFRPADLEQY	TRBJ2-7	NA	TRBV5-5
AWSSNYEQY	TRBJ2-7	NA	TRBV30
ASSISGRTYEQY	TRBJ2-7	NA	TRBV19
ASSSREAGETQY	TRBJ2-5	NA	TRBV7-9
ASSLVDVGTQY	TRBJ2-5	NA	TRBV11-2
ASTEGITDTQY	TRBJ2-3	NA	TRBV27
ASSLGLAGAYEQY	TRBJ2-7	NA	TRBV7-8
ASSQSEVGETQY	TRBJ2-5	NA	TRBV4-1
ASSLGSLTEAF	TRBJ1-1	NA	TRBV11-3
ASSLTPSYEQY	TRBJ2-7	NA	TRBV27
ASSQDLEGRYEQY	TRBJ2-7	NA	TRBV4-3
ASSLETDTQY	TRBJ2-3	NA	TRBV5-4
ASSEPTSAYEQY	TRBJ2-7	NA	TRBV6-1
APSSSLTGAPQEKYEQY	TRBJ2-7	NA	TRBV5-6
ASSKRDKDYGYT	TRBJ1-2	NA	TRBV5-8
ASSDWTGSSYEQY	TRBJ2-7	NA	TRBV2
ASSDRVGEKLF	TRBJ1-4	NA	TRBV5-1
ASSASKARANTEAF	TRBJ1-1	NA	TRBV7-9
ASRSGSGYEQY	TRBJ2-7	NA	TRBV5-1
ASSFRQANEQF	TRBJ2-1	once	TRBV5-1
SVVAGGPNYGYT	TRBJ1-2	NA	TRBV29-1